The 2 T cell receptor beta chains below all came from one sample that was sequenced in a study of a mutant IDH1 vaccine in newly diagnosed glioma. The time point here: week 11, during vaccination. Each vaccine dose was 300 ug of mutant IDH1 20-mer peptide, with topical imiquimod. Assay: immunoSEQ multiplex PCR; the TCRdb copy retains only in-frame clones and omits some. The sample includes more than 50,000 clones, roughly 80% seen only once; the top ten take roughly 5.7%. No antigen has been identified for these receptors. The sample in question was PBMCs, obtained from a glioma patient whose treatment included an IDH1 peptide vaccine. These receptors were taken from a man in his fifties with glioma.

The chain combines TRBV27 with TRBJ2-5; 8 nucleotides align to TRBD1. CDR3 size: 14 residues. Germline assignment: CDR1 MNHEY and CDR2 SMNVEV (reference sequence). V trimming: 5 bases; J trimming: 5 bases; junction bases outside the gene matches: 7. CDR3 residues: CASSDSDREETQYF. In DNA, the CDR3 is TGTGCCAGCAGTGATTCGGACAGGGAGGAGACCCAGTACTTC.

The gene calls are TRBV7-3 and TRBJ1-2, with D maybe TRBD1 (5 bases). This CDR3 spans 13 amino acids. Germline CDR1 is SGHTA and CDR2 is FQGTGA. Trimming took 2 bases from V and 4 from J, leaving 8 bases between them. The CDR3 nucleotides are TGTGCCAGCAGCTTACAGGGAGGCTATGGCTACACCTTC. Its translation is CASSLQGGYGYTF.